These T cell receptor beta chains were read from a single sample in a study of beta chain features in type 1 diabetes. The assay was immunoSEQ multiplex PCR, and TCRdb's table has in-frame clones only and misses some. Of about 150,000 clones in the sample, 40% to 55% were seen once. The sequencing input was Tregs from blood. These receptors all stem from a man aged 18-30 years in good health. Each CDR3 is given with its conserved first and last residue. Each record gives: clone size, J gene, V gene, D gene, CDR3 DNA, CDR3 protein. The D gene is left open where the match is weak. Clone size is given for some rows only: seen once, a few or many times, or a class if the clone is expanded.

size: .
J: TRBJ1-1
V: TRBV5-1
D: .
DNA: TGCGCCAGCAGCCTAGGGAGATTGAACACTGAAGCTTTCTTT
CDR3: CASSLGRLNTEAFF

size: .
J: TRBJ2-7
V: TRBV7-9
D: TRBD1
DNA: TGTGCCAGCAGCCCTCGAGGGACAGGGCTTAGGGCGGGGTCCTTTGAGCAGTACTTC
CDR3: CASSPRGTGLRAGSFEQYF

size: few
J: TRBJ2-3
V: TRBV5-4
D: TRBD2
DNA: TGTGCCAGCAGCGTCCTGGGACTAGCTATAGATACGCAGTATTTT
CDR3: CASSVLGLAIDTQYF

size: .
J: TRBJ2-6
V: TRBV7-3
D: .
DNA: TGTGCCAGCAGCTTAATGGCGGGCTGGGCCAACGTCCTGACTTTC
CDR3: CASSLMAGWANVLTF

size: .
J: TRBJ2-1
V: TRBV11-3
D: TRBD2
DNA: TGTGCCAGCAGCGCCCGGCCGGCTAGCGGCACTAATGAGCAGTTCTTC
CDR3: CASSARPASGTNEQFF

size: .
J: TRBJ1-4
V: TRBV5-5
D: .
DNA: TGTGCCAGCAGCTTCGGGACAACTAATGAAAAACTGTTTTTT
CDR3: CASSFGTTNEKLFF

size: .
J: TRBJ1-4
V: TRBV9
D: TRBD1
DNA: TGTGCCAGCAGCGTAGGCGTCGGGACAGGGGGCGGAAAACTGTTTTTT
CDR3: CASSVGVGTGGGKLFF

size: once
J: TRBJ2-3
V: TRBV7-6
D: TRBD1
DNA: TGTGCCAGCAGCTTTCTCAACAGGGGGACTGATACGCAGTATTTT
CDR3: CASSFLNRGTDTQYF

size: .
J: TRBJ2-3
V: TRBV5-1
D: TRBD2
DNA: TGCGCCAGTCTAGCGGGGGGGAACACAGATACGCAGTATTTT
CDR3: CASLAGGNTDTQYF

size: many
J: TRBJ2-2
V: TRBV19
D: .
DNA: TGTGCCAGTAGAAGTGGGCCCACCGGGGAGCTGTTTTTT
CDR3: CASRSGPTGELFF

size: .
J: TRBJ2-7
V: TRBV28
D: TRBD2
DNA: TGTGCCAGCAGGCGGGGCACTAGCGGCTTGGGATACGAGCAGTACTTC
CDR3: CASRRGTSGLGYEQYF

size: .
J: TRBJ2-3
V: TRBV5-4
D: TRBD1
DNA: TGTGCCAGCAACTTGGGGGCAGGGGGCTCCCAGTATTTT
CDR3: CASNLGAGGSQYF

size: .
J: TRBJ2-3
V: TRBV30
D: TRBD1
DNA: TGTGCCTGGAGTAGGGACAGGGGGGATACGCAGTATTTT
CDR3: CAWSRDRGDTQYF

size: .
J: TRBJ2-5
V: TRBV7-9
D: .
DNA: TGTGCCAGCAGCTTAGTTATTAGAGACAGCATACAAGAGACCCAGTACTTC
CDR3: CASSLVIRDSIQETQYF

size: few
J: TRBJ2-7
V: TRBV6-1
D: TRBD1
DNA: TGTGCCAGCAGTGAGACAGGGGTGTACGAGCAGTACTTC
CDR3: CASSETGVYEQYF

size: .
J: TRBJ2-1
V: TRBV29-1
D: TRBD2
DNA: TGCAGCGTTTCATCGGGACTAGTACGGAATGAGCAGTTCTTC
CDR3: CSVSSGLVRNEQFF

size: few
J: TRBJ2-1
V: TRBV5-1
D: .
DNA: TGCGCCAGCAGCCTGGGGGTCGCTAGCATAGAGCAGTTCTTC
CDR3: CASSLGVASIEQFF

size: .
J: TRBJ2-3
V: TRBV6-5
D: TRBD2
DNA: TGTGTCACCCAGCGGGAGAGCACAGATACGCAGTATTTT
CDR3: CVTQRESTDTQYF

size: .
J: TRBJ1-6
V: TRBV7-9
D: TRBD1
DNA: TGTGCCAGCAGCTTAGCGTACGGACAGGGTCTGAATTCACCCCTCCACTTT
CDR3: CASSLAYGQGLNSPLHF

size: .
J: TRBJ2-3
V: TRBV19
D: .
DNA: TGTGCCAGTAGGGGCCCAAGCACAGATACGCAGTATTTT
CDR3: CASRGPSTDTQYF

size: few
J: TRBJ2-2
V: TRBV11-2
D: TRBD1
DNA: TGTGCCAGCAGCCGAAACCCGGGACAGGGGGGGACCGGGGAGCTGTTTTTT
CDR3: CASSRNPGQGGTGELFF

size: .
J: TRBJ2-7
V: TRBV7-9
D: .
DNA: TGTGCCAGCATCAAAACAGGGACCTCCTACGAGCAGTACTTC
CDR3: CASIKTGTSYEQYF

size: .
J: TRBJ1-1
V: TRBV28
D: TRBD1
DNA: TGTGCCAGCAGTTTAGGGGGAAGGACAGGGGGCACTGAAGCTTTCTTT
CDR3: CASSLGGRTGGTEAFF

size: once
J: TRBJ1-1
V: TRBV5-4
D: .
DNA: TGTGCCAGCAGCTTGGCCGGGATCCTCACTGAAGCTTTCTTT
CDR3: CASSLAGILTEAFF

size: .
J: TRBJ2-1
V: TRBV9
D: .
DNA: TGTGCCAGCAGCCTTAGCGGACGGTCCTACAATGAGCAGTTCTTC
CDR3: CASSLSGRSYNEQFF

size: once
J: TRBJ2-7
V: TRBV5-1
D: .
DNA: TGCGCCAGCAGCTCCAGACAGACAGACTACGAGCAGTACTTC
CDR3: CASSSRQTDYEQYF

size: .
J: TRBJ2-1
V: TRBV27
D: TRBD1
DNA: TGTGCCAGCACCGGAAGGGGGCGACGGACCTACAATGAGCAGTTCTTC
CDR3: CASTGRGRRTYNEQFF

size: .
J: TRBJ1-5
V: TRBV29-1
D: TRBD1
DNA: TGCAGCGTCCTATCCGGGACAGGGACCCATCAGCCCCAGCATTTT
CDR3: CSVLSGTGTHQPQHF

size: .
J: TRBJ2-3
V: TRBV10-3
D: .
DNA: TGTGCCATCAGTGATATCACAGATACGCAGTATTTT
CDR3: CAISDITDTQYF

size: few
J: TRBJ1-6
V: TRBV6-1
D: .
DNA: TGTGCCAGCAGTGAACAGGGAAAGTCACCCCTCCACTTT
CDR3: CASSEQGKSPLHF

size: .
J: TRBJ1-2
V: TRBV7-2
D: .
DNA: TGTGCCAGCAGCCGCGGGACTTACTATGGCTACACCTTC
CDR3: CASSRGTYYGYTF

size: .
J: TRBJ1-1
V: TRBV9
D: .
DNA: TGTGCCAGCAGCGTAGGATCCGGGAACACTGAAGCTTTCTTT
CDR3: CASSVGSGNTEAFF

size: .
J: TRBJ2-1
V: TRBV15
D: .
DNA: TGTGCCACCAGCCCTCAATACGGGGGGCAGGATGAGCAGTTCTTC
CDR3: CATSPQYGGQDEQFF

size: .
J: TRBJ1-2
V: TRBV28
D: .
DNA: TGTGCCAGCAGTTTTACCTTGGGCAGGGGCGATGGCTACACCTTC
CDR3: CASSFTLGRGDGYTF

size: .
J: TRBJ2-3
V: TRBV19
D: .
DNA: TGTGCCAGTAGAATTCAGGGTTTTAGCACAGATACGCAGTATTTT
CDR3: CASRIQGFSTDTQYF

size: .
J: TRBJ2-2
V: TRBV18
D: .
DNA: TGTGCCAGCTCACCACCACAGGTCCCCGGGGAGCTGTTTTTT
CDR3: CASSPPQVPGELFF

size: .
J: TRBJ2-2
V: TRBV28
D: .
DNA: TGTGCCAGCAGGTCGGGGGTTGGGGAGCTGTTTTTT
CDR3: CASRSGVGELFF

size: .
J: TRBJ1-6
V: TRBV7-2
D: TRBD1
DNA: TGTGCCAGCAGCTTGACAGGGCAGCACTCACCCCTCCACTTT
CDR3: CASSLTGQHSPLHF

size: .
J: TRBJ2-4
V: TRBV7-9
D: .
DNA: TGTGCCAGCAGCTTAGAAAGCGGGAAAAACATTCAGTACTTC
CDR3: CASSLESGKNIQYF

size: .
J: TRBJ2-3
V: TRBV10-3
D: .
DNA: TGTGCCACCTCTGGGGGCCGCCCAGATACGCAGTATTTT
CDR3: CATSGGRPDTQYF

size: once
J: TRBJ1-2
V: TRBV6-5
D: .
DNA: TGTGCCAGCGCCGCCCGGGGACAACGGGATGGCTACACCTTC
CDR3: CASAARGQRDGYTF

size: .
J: TRBJ2-7
V: TRBV20-1
D: .
DNA: TGCAGTGCTGTAGGGGGAAGGCAGTACTTC
CDR3: CSAVGGRQYF

size: few
J: TRBJ2-7
V: TRBV7-2
D: TRBD2
DNA: TGTGCCAGCAGCTTAGGTGGTAGCGGGGTCTACGAGCAGTACTTC
CDR3: CASSLGGSGVYEQYF

size: few
J: TRBJ2-1
V: TRBV2
D: .
DNA: TGTGCCAGTAAGACAGGCCCGAGCTCCTACAATGAGCAGTTCTTC
CDR3: CASKTGPSSYNEQFF

size: .
J: TRBJ1-5
V: TRBV7-2
D: TRBD1
DNA: TGTGCCAGCAGCCCCGCCGGGACAGGGACCTATAGCAATCAGCCCCAGCATTTT
CDR3: CASSPAGTGTYSNQPQHF

size: .
J: TRBJ2-2
V: TRBV12-5
D: .
DNA: TGTGCTAGTGGTTACCAGGTCGGGGAGCTGTTTTTT
CDR3: CASGYQVGELFF

size: .
J: TRBJ1-1
V: TRBV7-3
D: .
DNA: TGTGCCAGCAGCTTTGGTCCTCCAGGCTCTGAAGCTTTCTTT
CDR3: CASSFGPPGSEAFF

size: few
J: TRBJ2-7
V: TRBV9
D: .
DNA: TGTGCCAGCAGCGTAGGACTTAGACACGAGCAGTACTTC
CDR3: CASSVGLRHEQYF

size: .
J: TRBJ2-2
V: TRBV28
D: .
DNA: TGTGCCAGCAGTTTCCATGGAGCCAGTACCGGGGAGCTGTTTTTT
CDR3: CASSFHGASTGELFF

size: few
J: TRBJ2-2
V: TRBV11-2
D: TRBD2
DNA: TGTGCCAGCAGCCTTGGACTAGCGGGAGAGGCTGGCGGGGAGCTGTTTTTT
CDR3: CASSLGLAGEAGGELFF

size: few
J: TRBJ1-2
V: TRBV6-5
D: TRBD1
DNA: TGTGCCAGCAGACGGACAGGGGTTTATGGCTACACCTTC
CDR3: CASRRTGVYGYTF

size: few
J: TRBJ1-1
V: TRBV25-1
D: .
DNA: TGTGCCAGCAGGGAAGGAGGCGCTGAAGCTTTCTTT
CDR3: CASREGGAEAFF

size: few
J: TRBJ2-3
V: TRBV5-1
D: .
DNA: TGCGCCAGCAGCCCCATCTCGGGACTCAGCACAGATACGCAGTATTTT
CDR3: CASSPISGLSTDTQYF

size: .
J: TRBJ2-1
V: TRBV5-4
D: TRBD2
DNA: TGTGCCAGCACCTCGGGAGGCAATCGCGACAATGAGCAGTTCTTC
CDR3: CASTSGGNRDNEQFF

size: few
J: TRBJ2-7
V: TRBV19
D: TRBD2
DNA: TGTGCCAGTAGTATAGATGCAGCGGGGGAAAGTCGGTACTTC
CDR3: CASSIDAAGESRYF

size: few
J: TRBJ1-6
V: TRBV30
D: .
DNA: TGTGCCTGGAGTGTGGCAGGGGCGGCACCCCTCCACTTT
CDR3: CAWSVAGAAPLHF

size: once
J: TRBJ2-5
V: TRBV10-3
D: TRBD1
DNA: TGTGCCATTAAAACCGGGACAGGCTACCAAGAGACCCAGTACTTC
CDR3: CAIKTGTGYQETQYF

size: .
J: TRBJ2-5
V: TRBV7-2
D: TRBD2
DNA: TGTGCCAGCAGCCGCCACGGCGGGAGGGAAGAGACCCAGTACTTC
CDR3: CASSRHGGREETQYF